The source of this T cell receptor beta chain is a study of shared clonotypes between healthy human individuals. The CDR3 contains 13 residues. Trimming removed 3 bases at V and 2 bases at J, with 7 bases between. The germline CDR1 and CDR2 sequences are MDHEN and SYDVKM. As for this clone: Other DNA sequences in the sample encode the same CDR3.

Repertoires were generated with immunoSEQ multiplex PCR, while TCRdb's copy carries only in-frame clones and drops some. The table lists 450,000 to 600,000 clones, about four fifths of them singletons. This TCR was recovered from a woman between 40 and 50 years old in good health. Some clones in this sample may be carry-over from other donors' samples. This sequence joins TRBV28 and TRBJ2-5; D is unresolved. The sequencing input was PBMCs. CDR3 DNA: TGTGCCAGCAGTTTCGAACGGCAAGAGACCCAGTACTTC. It encodes CASSFERQETQYF.